These 21 T cell receptor beta chains originate from one sample sequenced in a study of vaccination effects on CD4 cells after COVID-19. Sequencing used immunoSEQ multiplex PCR; TCRdb keeps in-frame clones, though not all of them. The data hold about 72,000 clones, with about 81% observed a single time. Antigen-specific CD4+ T cells were expanded with viral peptide pools in the ViraFEST assay before sequencing. CD4+ T cells were isolated after nine to ten days of culture. As their vaccination, participants received two doses of either BNT162b2 or mRNA-1273. These receptors' targets are unknown. The starting material was CD4+ T cells from PBMCs cultured with HCoV-229E spike peptides, obtained after COVID-19 vaccination. The receptors originated from a human donor who received a COVID-19 vaccine.

CDR3 in DNA: TGTGCCAGCAGTTACGACCTGAACACTGAAGCTTTCTTT. Its translation: CASSYDLNTEAFF. The chain joins TRBV6-5 to TRBJ1-1; no clear D gene. Germline CDR1 is MNHEY and CDR2 is SVGAGI. This CDR3 is built from 13 residues. Trimming removed 2 bases from V and 0 bases from J, with 4 bases in between.

This chain joins TRBV7-2 and TRBJ1-2; D gene ambiguous. The V gene lost 1 base and the J gene lost 7 bases, with 16 bases spanning the gap. There are 15 residues in the CDR3. Germline V gene sequence: CDR1 SGHTA, CDR2 FQGNSA. The CDR3: CASSLDWADGRGYTF. The DNA of the CDR3 is TGTGCCAGCAGCTTAGACTGGGCAGACGGGCGTGGCTACACCTTC. The entire variable domain, with the rest obtained from reference TRBV7-2 and TRBJ1-2, is as follows: GAGVSQSPSNKVTEKGKDVELRCDPISGHTALYWYRQSLGQGLEFLIYFQGNSAPDKSGLPSDRFSAERTGGSVSTLTIQRTQQEDSAVYLCASSLDWADGRGYTFGSGTRLTVV.

The genes are TRBV6-5 and TRBJ2-7; 8 nucleotides match TRBD1. V was clipped by 6 bases and J by 6 bases; unmatched bases: 7. The CDR3 is 13 residues long. CDR1 MNHEY and CDR2 SVGAGI come from the germline V gene. This CDR3 reads CASRPTTGVEQYV. The DNA for the CDR3 is TGTGCCAGCAGACCCACGACAGGGGTCGAGCAGTACGTC.

V and J are TRBV10-2 and TRBJ2-3; 8 positions match TRBD2. Germline trimming cut 8 bases from V and 2 bases from J; bases unmatched to any gene: 6. There are 14 residues in the CDR3. CDR1 is WSHSY and CDR2 is SAAADI in the germline V gene. The CDR3 bases are TGCGCCAGCCGCCCGGGGGGGGACACAGATACGCAGTATTTT. It encodes CASRPGGDTDTQYF.

The rearrangement uses TRBV7-2 and TRBJ1-2; a possible D gene is TRBD1 (5 bases). V gave up 2 bases and J gave up 4 bases, with 11 bases separating them. The V gene's germline CDR1 is SGHTA and CDR2 FQGNSA. The CDR3 loop spans 14 amino acids. The chain's CDR3 is CASSLQGGPYGYTF. CDR3 DNA: TGTGCCAGCAGCTTACAGGGAGGGCCCTATGGCTACACCTTC.

The rearrangement uses TRBV4-2 and TRBJ2-3; 7 bases line up with TRBD2. Germline V lookup: CDR1 LGHNA, CDR2 YNFKEQ. Trimming at V came to 0 bases and at J to 4 bases, leaving 7 bases not matched to a gene. This CDR3 region has 16 residues. The DNA for the CDR3 is TGTGCCAGCAGCCAAGATGGCCGGGGGAGGGCAGATACGCAGTATTTT. Its protein product is CASSQDGRGRADTQYF.

The V call is TRBV19, the J call TRBJ1-1; unclear D gene. Germline assignment: CDR1 LNHDA and CDR2 SQIVND (reference sequence). V was trimmed by 1 base and J by 1 base, leaving 4 bases between them. This CDR3 spans 13 amino acids. The CDR3 loop reads CASSIGKNTEAFF. Written as DNA, the CDR3 is TGTGCCAGTAGTATAGGGAAGAACACTGAAGCTTTCTTT.

This clone was counted a few times. The CDR3 nucleotides read TGTGCTAGTGGTTTGGTAAGAGGGACTGTTGGCTACACCTTC. It encodes CASGLVRGTVGYTF. The chain employs TRBV12-5 and TRBJ1-2, with D possibly matching TRBD1 (5 bases). Trimming stripped 0 bases from V and 7 bases from J, with 12 bases between. The CDR3 loop spans 14 amino acids. Germline CDR1 and CDR2: LGHNT and FRNRAP.

This chain uses TRBV7-2 with TRBJ2-5, with 15 bases aligning to TRBD2. The germline V gene has CDR1 SGHTA and CDR2 FQGNSA. The CDR3 spans 18 residues. V dropped 5 bases and J dropped 5; count of bases not matched to a gene: 12. CDR3 loop: CASSLQWTSGGVRETQYF. The CDR3 bases are TGTGCCAGCAGCCTTCAGTGGACTAGCGGGGGGGTCAGGGAGACCCAGTACTTC. Together with reference TRBV7-2 and TRBJ2-5, the CDR3 gives the full variable domain: GAGVSQSPSNKVTEKGKDVELRCDPISGHTALYWYRQSLGQGLEFLIYFQGNSAPDKSGLPSDRFSAERTGGSVSTLTIQRTQQEDSAVYLCASSLQWTSGGVRETQYFGPGTRLLVL.

The chain is built from TRBV6-1 and TRBJ1-2, with 7 bases fitting TRBD1. CDR1 and CDR2 (germline): MNHNS, SASEGT. Trimming removed 0 bases from V and 2 bases from J; junction bases left unmatched: 0. This CDR3 region has 14 residues. DNA for the CDR3: TGTGCCAGCAGTGAAGCGGGACAGAACTATGGCTACACCTTC. This sequence encodes CASSEAGQNYGYTF.

The chain joins TRBV5-1 to TRBJ2-1; 10 bases line up with TRBD2. CDR1 is SGHRS, CDR2 YFSETQ, per germline. Germline trimming cut 2 bases from V and 5 bases from J; bases unmatched to any gene: 7. The CDR3 consists of 16 residues. Here the CDR3 reads CASSLAGGPLNNEQFF. In DNA, the CDR3 is TGCGCCAGCAGCTTAGCGGGGGGGCCTCTTAACAATGAGCAGTTCTTC. Based on the CDR3 plus reference TRBV5-1 and TRBJ2-1, the full variable domain is KAGVTQTPRYLIKTRGQQVTLSCSPISGHRSVSWYQQTPGQGLQFLFEYFSETQRNKGNFPGRFSGRQFSNSRSEMNVSTLELGDSALYLCASSLAGGPLNNEQFFGPGTRLTVL.

The chain joins TRBV6-5 to TRBJ1-5; tentatively, D is TRBD1 (5 bases). The CDR3 sequence is 13 residues long. Germline assignment: CDR1 MNHEY and CDR2 SVGAGI. The germline V and J ends were trimmed by 7 bases and 6 bases, with 13 bases remaining between them. The CDR3 loop is CASTSGIGQPQHF. CDR3 DNA sequence: TGTGCCAGCACTTCAGGGATCGGTCAGCCCCAGCATTTT.

The gene calls are TRBV18 and TRBJ1-1; TRBD1 matches 7 bases. This CDR3 comprises 15 residues. The V segment lost 4 bases and the J segment 3 bases; nucleotides outside the gene matches: 8. Looked up from germline, CDR1 is KGHSH and CDR2 is LQKENI. The CDR3 DNA is TGTGCCAGCTCACTGGGTTTGACAGGGTACACTGAAGCTTTCTTT. Translating gives CASSLGLTGYTEAFF.

The chain links TRBV18 to TRBJ1-1; the match to TRBD1 covers 7 bases. There are 16 residues in the CDR3. CDR1 and CDR2 (germline): KGHSH, LQKENI. The V and J ends lost 5 bases and 4 bases, in that order; junction bases with no gene match: 13. The CDR3 nucleotides are TGTGCCAGCTCAGTTTTAGGGGGCGCTTTTGGCACTGAAGCTTTCTTT. Residues: CASSVLGGAFGTEAFF.

The chain links TRBV28 to TRBJ1-2; D is ambiguous. The V gene lost 1 base and the J gene lost 8 bases, with 14 bases spanning the gap. The CDR3 length is 14 residues. The germline gives CDR1 MDHEN, CDR2 SYDVKM. Here the CDR3 reads CASSLLSLGRGYTF. The CDR3 nucleotides read TGTGCCAGCAGTTTATTGAGCTTAGGGAGGGGCTACACCTTC.

This clone was observed a few times. Written as DNA, the CDR3 is TGCGCCAGCAGCCATTGGGGACTAGCGCGCGGCACCGGGGAGCTGTTTTTT. Translation: CASSHWGLARGTGELFF. The chain is built from TRBV4-1 and TRBJ2-2; 10 bases map to TRBD2. The CDR3 runs 17 residues. Germline V CDR1 and CDR2: MGHRA, YSYEKL. Trimming cost V 3 bases and J 4 bases; bases outside gene matches: 8.

The chain has TRBV6-6 and TRBJ1-3; a possible D gene is TRBD1 (5 bases). V was clipped by 6 bases and J by 0 bases, with 9 bases between them. There are 14 residues in the CDR3. Germline assignment: CDR1 MNHNY and CDR2 SVGAGI (reference sequence). CDR3 DNA: TGTGCCAGCAGAGCAGGGAACTCTGGAAACACCATATATTTT. This translates into CASRAGNSGNTIYF.

This rearrangement joins TRBV7-2 to TRBJ2-3; 11 bases agree with TRBD2. Germline CDR1 SGHTA, CDR2 FQGNSA. V trimming: 5 bases; J trimming: 8 bases; junction bases outside the gene matches: 6. CDR3 size: 14 residues. Here the CDR3 DNA reads TGTGCCAGCAGCACCGGGACTAGCGGAGGTACGCAGTATTTT. Translation: CASSTGTSGGTQYF.

The chain recombines TRBV19 with TRBJ2-5; 16 bases fit TRBD2. The CDR3 sequence is 18 residues long. Trimming removed 5 bases from V and 4 bases from J; junction bases left unmatched: 10. Germline CDR1 LNHDA, CDR2 SQIVND (reference sequence). The CDR3 DNA follows: TGTGCCAGTAGTCCCGGGACTAGCGGGGGGGCGAGGGGAGAGACCCAGTACTTC. It specifies CASSPGTSGGARGETQYF.

The chain recombines TRBV18 with TRBJ2-2; unclear D gene. The CDR3 runs to 14 residues. Germline V gene data show CDR1 as KGHSH and CDR2 as LQKENI. Between the trimmed V and J ends, which lost 2 bases and 4 bases, there was a span of 8 bases. CDR3 sequence (DNA): TGTGCCAGCTCACCAAAGGCAGTCACCGGGGAGCTGTTTTTT. Protein product: CASSPKAVTGELFF.

This clone has only one observation. The rearrangement links TRBV6-5 to TRBJ2-3, with D possibly being TRBD2 (5 bases). The ends were cut back, 6 bases at V and 8 bases at J, with 15 bases in the middle. Germline loops: CDR1 MNHEY, CDR2 SVGAGI. This CDR3 has 13 residues. The CDR3, as DNA: TGTGCCAGCAGGGAGCCGGGAACGGGTACGCAGTATTTT. This codes for CASREPGTGTQYF.